The T cell receptor beta chain under discussion was sequenced for a study of cytomegalovirus exposure and HLA in healthy donors. Study results and limitations: Per published accounts, TCR beta sequences correctly predicted the HLA-A and HLA-B alleles of most subjects. Roughly even sequencing depth across donors was the assumption behind the presence/absence analyses.

Turning to this clone: As yet, its antigen is unknown. The junction differs from germline at one of its ends, possibly a read error.

Germline CDR1 GTSNPN, CDR2 SVGIG (reference sequence). There are 13 residues in the CDR3. 60 Vbeta and 13 Jbeta primers were used in PCR. Measured with immunoSEQ multiplex PCR; TCRdb has only the in-frame clones, and not every one. The table lists 150,000 to 200,000 clones, approximately 75% of them singletons. The rearrangement joins TRBV30 to TRBJ2-7; 7 nucleotides align to TRBD2. The source of this sequence is a woman aged 18 to 35 in good health and CMV-seronegative. Sequenced sample: PBMCs. The CDR3 sequence is CARSAGVSYEQYF. The CDR3 DNA reads TGTGCCCGGAGCGCGGGAGTATCGTACGAGCAGTACTTC.